Shown below are 10 T cell receptor beta chains from a single sample sequenced in a study of blood T cells in healthy people across ages. It was with a sample-barcoded 5' primer and a J-beta primer mix that a second PCR of about 6 to 11 cycles was run. TCRdb re-called the 5' RACE reads through MiXCR, storing one row per CDR3 protein. Among roughly 1.9 million distinct CDR3 sequences listed, 39% were seen once. The sample consisted of blood. The source is a human donor in good health.

This chain uses TRBV4-3 with TRBJ2-3; D is ambiguous. The CDR3 runs 17 residues. Per the germline V gene, CDR1 is LGHNA and CDR2 is YSLEER. The V end was cut by 1 base, the J end by 1 base, with 15 bases between. The CDR3 region has the DNA TGCGCCAGCAGCCAAGGAGCACCCGGCAAAGGCACAGATACGCAGTATTTT. This translates into CASSQGAPGKGTDTQYF.

V usage is TRBV29-1 and J usage is TRBJ2-7, with 12 positions matching TRBD2. The J call is in doubt because the DNA end fits TRBJ2-5 better. The germline gives CDR1 SQVTM, CDR2 ANQGSEA. There are 14 residues in the CDR3. Here the CDR3 reads CSAWTSGVQETQYF. In DNA, the CDR3 is TGCAGCGCTTGGACTAGCGGGGTTCAAGAGACCCAGTACTTC.

Only a few counts were recorded for this clonotype. The V gene is TRBV19, the J gene TRBJ2-1, with TRBD2 identical over 13 bases. The CDR3 is 15 residues long. Germline-derived CDR1 and CDR2 are LNHDA and SQIVND (reference sequence). The ends lost 6 bases at V and 12 bases at J; junction bases unmatched: 11. The CDR3 here is CASRPRTSGSKRQFF. For the CDR3, the DNA is TGTGCCAGTAGACCCAGGACTAGCGGGAGTAAGAGGCAGTTCTTC. The full variable domain, with the rest looked up from reference TRBV19 and TRBJ2-1, is DGGITQSPKYLFRKEGQNVTLSCEQNLNHDAMYWYRQDPGQGLRLIYYSQIVNDFQKGDIAEGYSVSREKKESFPLTVTSAQKNPTAFYLCASRPRTSGSKRQFFGPGTRLTVL.

The V gene is TRBV6-5, the J gene TRBJ1-2; D call uncertain. The CDR3 contains 15 residues. The V gene's germline CDR1 is MNHEY and CDR2 SVGAGI. V was cut by 0 bases and J by 0 bases, with 8 bases left in between. CDR3 bases: TGTGCCAGCAGTTACTCAGCCAGTCCTAACTATGGCTACACCTTC. Translating gives CASSYSASPNYGYTF.

This chain joins TRBV5-1 and TRBJ2-2; D may be TRBD1 (5 bases). Germline V lookup: CDR1 SGHRS, CDR2 YFSETQ. The V end lost 4 bases, the J end lost 0 bases, and 13 bases lay between the germline ends. The CDR3 length is 16 residues. The CDR3 region has the DNA TGCGCCAGCAGCAAGGACATTAACGCGAACACCGGGGAGCTGTTTTTT. Translated: CASSKDINANTGELFF. Looking up the rest from reference TRBV5-1 and TRBJ2-2 gives the full variable domain: KAGVTQTPRYLIKTRGQQVTLSCSPISGHRSVSWYQQTPGQGLQFLFEYFSETQRNKGNFPGRFSGRQFSNSRSEMNVSTLELGDSALYLCASSKDINANTGELFFGEGSRLTVL.

In its sample, this clonotype was seen once. This chain connects TRBV4-3 to TRBJ2-5; D unresolved. The CDR3 is 15 residues long. The V end lost 0 bases, the J end lost 4 bases, and 12 bases lay between the germline ends. Germline V gene data show CDR1 as LGHNA and CDR2 as YSLEER. The CDR3 DNA is TGCGCCAGCAGCCAAGATTCGCGAGTCGGAGAGACCCAGTACTTC. Translated: CASSQDSRVGETQYF.

The chain has TRBV10-3 and TRBJ2-3; tentatively, D is TRBD1 or TRBD2 (5 bases each). This CDR3 comprises 11 residues. V lost 6 bases to trimming and J lost 11 bases, with 12 bases between them. CDR1 and CDR2 from the germline V gene are ENHRY and SYGVKD. The CDR3: CAIRVGDRQYF. The CDR3 DNA follows: TGTGCCATCAGGGTGGGGGACCGGCAGTATTTT.

J is TRBJ1-6 and V is TRBV5-1; tentative D call: TRBD1 (5 bases). Germline CDR1 is SGHRS and CDR2 is YFSETQ. Trimming took off 1 base at V and 10 bases at J, with 15 bases between the two ends. The CDR3 sequence is 15 residues long. The CDR3 spells CASSLSGRVESPLHF. The CDR3 DNA reads as TGCGCCAGCAGCTTGAGTGGCAGGGTAGAATCACCCCTCCACTTT. Using reference TRBV5-1 and TRBJ1-6 for the parts outside the CDR3, the full variable domain is KAGVTQTPRYLIKTRGQQVTLSCSPISGHRSVSWYQQTPGQGLQFLFEYFSETQRNKGNFPGRFSGRQFSNSRSEMNVSTLELGDSALYLCASSLSGRVESPLHFGNGTRLTVT.

The sample holds a few counts of this clonotype. V and J are TRBV5-1 and TRBJ1-5, with 9 bases lining up with TRBD1. CDR1 and CDR2 (germline): SGHRS, YFSETQ. The CDR3 runs 14 residues. V trimming: 4 bases; J trimming: 5 bases; junction bases outside the gene matches: 4. This CDR3 reads CASSMGQGDQPQHF. The CDR3 DNA reads as TGCGCCAGCAGCATGGGACAGGGAGATCAGCCCCAGCATTTT.

V gene TRBV5-1 combines with J gene TRBJ2-7; 9 bases are shared with TRBD1. The CDR3 covers 14 residues. Trimming cost V 5 bases and J 5 bases; bases outside gene matches: 8. In germline, CDR1 is SGHRS, CDR2 YFSETQ. In DNA, the CDR3 is TGCGCCAGCAGTTTTGACAGGGGGTTAAACGAGCAGTACTTC. Protein product: CASSFDRGLNEQYF.